Only a few counts were recorded for the clone carrying this T cell receptor (beta chain). Its cognate antigen is unknown. This specimen comes from a study of T cell repertoires in cytomegalovirus infection. About the research overall: Matching HLA type and CMV infection were both indicated by public TCR beta signatures.

TCRdb analysed the reads with MiXCR anew, one entry per CDR3 protein. In the table there are about 150,000 distinct CDR3 sequences, 23% of which are singletons. The study's findings and limits: Dominating the ex vivo response were TCR beta clonotypes that were CMV-specific and HLA-C-restricted.

V lost 0 bases and J lost 0, with 6 bases in between. The germline V gene encodes CDR1 SGHVS and CDR2 FQNEAQ. This CDR3 contains 15 residues. This clonotype was obtained from a human donor in good health (CMV status not recorded). Some clones in this sample may be carry-over from other donors' samples. The sequenced sample was PBMCs. V and J are TRBV7-8 and TRBJ1-5; D remains unclear. CDR3 bases: TGTGCCAGCAGCTTAGCTCAATATAGCAATCAGCCCCAGCATTTT. Translating gives CASSLAQYSNQPQHF. Filled out from reference TRBV7-8 and TRBJ1-5, the complete variable domain reads GAGVSQSPRYKVAKRGQDVALRCDPISGHVSLFWYQQALGQGPEFLTYFQNEAQLDKSGLPSDRFFAERPEGSVSTLKIQRTQQEDSAVYLCASSLAQYSNQPQHFGDGTRLSIL.